One sample yielded the 2 T cell receptor beta chains listed below, sequenced in a study of cytomegalovirus exposure and HLA in healthy donors. Amplification used 60 Vbeta primers and 13 Jbeta primers. The repertoire was sequenced with immunoSEQ multiplex PCR; TCRdb's copy has only in-frame clones and lacks some. The sample lists under 90,000 clones; roughly 75% were seen once. The sequencing input was PBMCs. Receptors originate from a man in his forties in good health and CMV-seronegative.

The chain recombines TRBV6-1 with TRBJ2-2; 12 bases are a match to TRBD2. Losses at the gene ends were 7 bases for V and 4 bases for J; bases not matched to a gene: 4. The CDR3 is 15 residues long. In germline, CDR1 is MNHNS, CDR2 SASEGT. CDR3 region: CASTRLAGATGELFF. The CDR3 DNA follows: TGTGCCAGCACACGACTAGCGGGAGCCACCGGGGAGCTGTTTTTT.

V and J are TRBV9 and TRBJ1-3; D ambiguous. V was clipped by 0 bases and J by 4 bases, with 11 bases between them. Germline V gives CDR1 SGDLS, CDR2 YYNGEE. There are 15 residues in the CDR3. The CDR3 coding sequence is TGTGCCAGCAGCGTAGCTGGCCTTTCCGGAAACACCATATATTTT. It yields the protein CASSVAGLSGNTIYF.